The source of this T cell receptor beta chain is a study of T-cell reconstitution after alpha-beta-depleted transplantation in children (dated by TCRdb to the mid-2010s). Context from the whole study: T-cell immune reconstitution after TCRalphabeta/CD19-depleted allogeneic hematopoietic cell transplantation in children was quantitatively tracked in the study by means of TCR repertoire profiling. Broader findings and caveats from the paper: The frequencies of hyperexpanded clones fell over the following months, and after one year, T-cell counts and TCRbeta diversity were mostly attributed to newly produced T cells. Apparently early alphabetaT-cell count recovery about two months after transplant reportedly relied on only several hundred rapidly expanded clones derived from non-depleted graft cells. In some patients, the high TCRbeta diversity seen at day 60 was put down to recipient T cells and intrathymic progenitors that had survived conditioning.

In the paper's terms, the treatment or condition label means: allogeneic hematopoietic cell transplantation with graft depleted of TCRalphabeta T cells and CD19 B cells. The transplant recipients were children given TCRalphabeta/CD19-depleted allogeneic hematopoietic cell grafts. Trimming costs V 4 bases and J 7 bases, and their ends lie 18 bases apart. CDR3 length: 15 amino acids, cysteine to phenylalanine. Only CDR3 DNA is held: 45 bases, read in frame from base 1. CDR1 and CDR2, per the germline V gene, are SGHRS and YFSETQ. This clonotype came up many times. The specificity of this receptor is unknown. Per-base quality was not reported, and no clone a single base away is much larger than it. The library came from PCR. The instrument was an Illumina HiSeq 2500. Molecular barcoding was employed in the preparation of TCR libraries, with unique molecular identifiers being used to normalize TCRbeta repertoire quantification. TCRdb trimmed the raw reads at Q25, called clones with MiXCR and kept productive beta chains. Each entry is one CDR3 protein sequence, shown with its most common DNA and genes. This sample comprises around 300,000 distinct CDR3 sequences, around 25% of them detected only once. The ten largest clones add up to 11% of the sample.

The chain is encoded by TRBV5-1 joined to TRBJ2-1, with TRBD1 as a weak D call on 5 bases. This receptor was taken from a male patient between 5 and 17 years old who had a stem cell transplant for acute lymphoblastic leukemia, so the T cells may come from the graft donor. The sample in question was PBMCs, mostly from graft donor cells, obtained 180 days after TCRalphabeta/CD19-depleted stem cell transplant. The CDR3 reads CASSLGHGPENEQFF. In nucleotides, the sequence is TGCGCCAGCAGCCTAGGACACGGGCCAGAGAATGAGCAGTTCTTC.